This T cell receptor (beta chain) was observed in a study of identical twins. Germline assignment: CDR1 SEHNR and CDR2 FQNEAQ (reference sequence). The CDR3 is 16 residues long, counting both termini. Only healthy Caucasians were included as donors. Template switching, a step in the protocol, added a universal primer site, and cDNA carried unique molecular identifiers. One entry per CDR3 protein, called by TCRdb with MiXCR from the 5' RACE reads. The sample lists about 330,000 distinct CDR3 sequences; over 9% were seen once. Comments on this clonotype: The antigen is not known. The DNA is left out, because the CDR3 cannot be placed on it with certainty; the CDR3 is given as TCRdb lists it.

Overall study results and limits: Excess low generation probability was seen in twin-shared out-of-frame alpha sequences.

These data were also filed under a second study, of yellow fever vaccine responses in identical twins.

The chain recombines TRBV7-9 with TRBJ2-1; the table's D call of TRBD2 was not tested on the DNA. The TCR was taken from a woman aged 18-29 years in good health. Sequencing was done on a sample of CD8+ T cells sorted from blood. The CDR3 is CASSFGPGSRLDEQFF.